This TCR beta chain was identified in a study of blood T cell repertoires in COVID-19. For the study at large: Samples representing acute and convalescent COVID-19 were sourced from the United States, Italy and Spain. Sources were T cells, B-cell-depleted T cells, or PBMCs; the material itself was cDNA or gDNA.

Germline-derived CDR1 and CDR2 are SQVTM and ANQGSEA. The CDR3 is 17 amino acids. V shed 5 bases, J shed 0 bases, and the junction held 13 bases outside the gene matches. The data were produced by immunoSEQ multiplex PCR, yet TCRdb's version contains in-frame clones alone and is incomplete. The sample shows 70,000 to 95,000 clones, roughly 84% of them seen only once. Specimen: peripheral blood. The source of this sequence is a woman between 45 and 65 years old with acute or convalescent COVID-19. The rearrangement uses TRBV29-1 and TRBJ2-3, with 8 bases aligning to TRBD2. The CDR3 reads CSVKKTGGEYSTDTQYF. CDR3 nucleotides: TGCAGCGTTAAGAAAACCGGGGGGGAATATAGCACAGATACGCAGTATTTT.